A single sample gave rise to the 19 T cell receptor beta chains below, sequenced in a study of T cells after yellow fever vaccination. TCRdb passed the 5' RACE reads through MiXCR, listing each CDR3 protein once. Of approximately 300,000 distinct CDR3 sequences detected, 6.8% appear once; the ten largest clones hold 15% to 20%. The specimen comprised PBMCs, sampled roughly seven weeks after the first yellow fever vaccination. Source of these receptors: a man aged 18-30 years who received the YFV17D yellow fever vaccine.

There are a few counts of this clonotype. The rearrangement joins TRBV7-9 to TRBJ2-5; weak D call: TRBD2 (5 bases). Germline V gene lookup returns CDR1 SEHNR and CDR2 FQNEAQ (reference sequence). Trimming cost V 3 bases and J 5 bases, with 13 bases left between them. The CDR3 extends over 14 amino acids. The chain's CDR3 is CASSFPEVGETQYF. Here the CDR3 DNA reads TGTGCCAGCAGCTTCCCGGAGGTCGGCGAGACCCAGTACTTC. Combining the CDR3 with reference TRBV7-9 and TRBJ2-5 gives the whole variable domain DTGVSQNPRHKITKRGQNVTFRCDPISEHNRLYWYRQTLGQGPEFLTYFQNEAQLEKSRLLSDRFSAERPKGSFSTLEIQRTEQGDSAMYLCASSFPEVGETQYFGPGTRLLVL.

The genes are TRBV7-2 and TRBJ1-1; D is unclear. Germline CDR1 reads SGHTA; CDR2 reads FQGNSA. Trimming removed 2 bases at V and 6 bases at J, with 19 bases between. The CDR3 length is 16 residues. CDR3 in amino acids: CASSLIGSWVKAEAFF. CDR3 nucleotide sequence: TGTGCCAGCAGCTTAATAGGGTCCTGGGTTAAGGCTGAAGCTTTCTTT.

The CDR3 loop reads CASSTGTSYEQYV. The DNA for the CDR3 is TGTGCCAGCTCAACCGGGACTAGCTACGAGCAGTACGTC. V and J are TRBV18 and TRBJ2-7, with 8 bases fitting TRBD2. V lost 5 bases, J lost 3 bases, and 3 bases stayed unmatched. Germline V gene data show CDR1 as KGHSH and CDR2 as LQKENI. The CDR3 contains 13 residues.

V is TRBV5-1 and J is TRBJ2-1; D remains unclear. The germline V and J ends were trimmed by 0 bases and 4 bases, with 8 bases remaining between them. Germline CDR1 reads SGHRS; CDR2 reads YFSETQ. The CDR3 runs 14 residues. The CDR3 bases are TGCGCCAGCAGCTTGGAACCTAGGTACAATGAGCAGTTCTTC. Encoded protein: CASSLEPRYNEQFF.

This clonotype occurred many times. The chain is built from TRBV6-2 or TRBV6-3 and TRBJ1-2; D gene uncertain. The CDR3 contains 12 residues. Germline V gene sequence: CDR1 MNHEY, CDR2 SVGEGT. V was trimmed by 7 bases and J by 1 base, leaving 7 bases between them. CDR3 bases: TGTGCCAGCAATCAGAATAACTATGGCTACACCTTC. It encodes CASNQNNYGYTF.

This clonotype was detected ten times or more. CDR3 amino acids: CASSEPDRAGYNEQFF. DNA of the CDR3: TGCGCCAGCAGCGAACCCGACAGGGCCGGCTACAATGAGCAGTTCTTC. V gene TRBV5-1 combines with J gene TRBJ2-1; 7 bases are shared with TRBD1. CDR3 length: 16 amino acids. Germline V gives CDR1 SGHRS, CDR2 YFSETQ. Trimming took 4 bases from V and 3 from J; bases not matched to a gene: 10.

V gene TRBV5-1 combines with J gene TRBJ1-6; D remains ambiguous. Trimming took off 0 bases at V and 8 bases at J, with 12 bases between the two ends. Germline V lookup: CDR1 SGHRS, CDR2 YFSETQ. The CDR3 is 15 amino acids. The CDR3: CASSLEPGMDSPLHF. In DNA, the CDR3 is TGCGCCAGCAGCTTGGAGCCGGGTATGGATTCACCCCTCCACTTT.

This clonotype was counted a few times. The V and J genes are TRBV24-1 and TRBJ2-1; D possibly uses TRBD1 or TRBD2 (6 bases each). The CDR3 is made up of 13 amino acids. V lost 8 bases, J lost 12 bases, and 19 bases lay in between. Germline loops: CDR1 KGHDR, CDR2 SFDVKD. The CDR3 sequence is CATMGGAPSRQFF. In DNA, the CDR3 is TGTGCCACCATGGGGGGCGCACCTTCCAGGCAGTTCTTC.

The genes are TRBV20-1 and TRBJ2-2; D could derive from TRBD1 or TRBD2 (5 bases each). V lost 1 base and J lost 5, with 8 bases in between. The CDR3 spans 13 residues. The V gene's germline CDR1 is DFQATT and CDR2 SNEGSKA (reference sequence). In DNA form, the CDR3 reads TGCAGTGCTAGAGTGGGACCTACCGGGGAGCTGTTTTTT. Translated: CSARVGPTGELFF.

This clonotype was detected ten times or more. The chain is built from TRBV28 and TRBJ2-4; maybe TRBD1 (5 bases). Trimming took 5 bases from V and 7 from J, leaving 9 bases between them. The CDR3 consists of 12 residues. The germline V gene has CDR1 MDHEN and CDR2 SYDVKM. CDR3 sequence (DNA): TGTGCCAGCAGTCTTGGGGCGAACATTCAGTACTTC. This gives the protein CASSLGANIQYF.

This clonotype has only a few counts. This sequence joins TRBV10-3 and TRBJ1-4; 7 bases map to TRBD1. Losses at the gene ends were 6 bases for V and 8 bases for J; bases not matched to a gene: 15. Per the germline V gene, CDR1 is ENHRY and CDR2 is SYGVKD. The CDR3 contains 16 residues. This CDR3 reads CAIREGTTGPGEKLFF. The CDR3 DNA reads as TGTGCCATCAGGGAGGGGACGACAGGGCCGGGGGAAAAACTGTTTTTT.

The V gene is TRBV19, the J gene TRBJ2-1; D gene ambiguous. V lost 3 bases and J 5 bases, leaving 14 bases between the germline ends. CDR3 length: 15 amino acids. Germline-derived CDR1 and CDR2 are LNHDA and SQIVND (reference sequence). CDR3 nucleotides: TGTGCCAGTAGTATTCCGGACCCCTTCGACAATGAGCAGTTCTTC. Residues: CASSIPDPFDNEQFF.

The table lists this clonotype with many counts. The V call is TRBV18, the J call TRBJ2-5; TRBD1 matches 10 bases. With 5 bases clipped from V and 4 bases from J, the junction kept 7 bases outside the gene matches. The CDR3 totals 15 residues. Looked up from germline, CDR1 is KGHSH and CDR2 is LQKENI. The CDR3: CASSSRDRGRETQYF. CDR3 in DNA: TGTGCCAGCTCATCCCGGGACAGGGGCAGAGAGACCCAGTACTTC.

The chain employs TRBV29-1 and TRBJ2-2, with D perhaps matching TRBD1 (6 bases). Germline CDR1 and CDR2: SQVTM and ANQGSEA. This CDR3 has 14 residues. With 1 base removed from V and 8 bases from J, the gap between germline ends came to 14 bases. Written as DNA, the CDR3 is TGCAGCGTTGAAGGTCTGGGGGCCCGAGGGGAGCTGTTTTTT. Translation: CSVEGLGARGELFF.

The sample holds a few counts of this clonotype. The gene calls are TRBV6-5 and TRBJ1-1; maybe TRBD1 (6 bases). With 1 base removed from V and 2 bases from J, the gap between germline ends came to 11 bases. The germline CDR1 and CDR2 sequences are MNHEY and SVGAGI. The CDR3 runs to 15 residues. The CDR3 bases are TGTGCCAGCAGTTACTTCGGGACATTTAACACTGAAGCTTTCTTT. This translates into CASSYFGTFNTEAFF.

This clonotype was counted a few times. The chain employs TRBV7-8 and TRBJ1-2, with D possibly matching TRBD1 (6 bases). The CDR3 is made up of 14 amino acids. V dropped 5 bases and J dropped 5 bases, with 15 bases sitting between them. From germline, CDR1 is SGHVS and CDR2 FQNEAQ. The CDR3 here is CASSENRDGYGYTF. The CDR3 bases are TGTGCCAGCAGCGAGAACAGGGACGGGTATGGCTACACCTTC.

The V and J genes are TRBV5-1 and TRBJ2-5; 9 bases are shared with TRBD2. The CDR3 contains 15 residues. V trimming: 3 bases; J trimming: 0 bases; junction bases outside the gene matches: 3. The germline CDR1 and CDR2 sequences are SGHRS and YFSETQ. The CDR3 region has the DNA TGCGCCAGCAGCTACAGCGGGGGGTACCAAGAGACCCAGTACTTC. Amino acids: CASSYSGGYQETQYF. Combining the CDR3 with reference TRBV5-1 and TRBJ2-5 gives the whole variable domain KAGVTQTPRYLIKTRGQQVTLSCSPISGHRSVSWYQQTPGQGLQFLFEYFSETQRNKGNFPGRFSGRQFSNSRSEMNVSTLELGDSALYLCASSYSGGYQETQYFGPGTRLLVL.

This clonotype was observed a handful of times. The gene calls are TRBV5-1 and TRBJ1-4; no firm D call. The CDR3 covers 14 residues. With 5 bases removed from V and 6 bases from J, the gap between germline ends came to 14 bases. Per the germline V gene, CDR1 is SGHRS and CDR2 is YFSETQ. Here the CDR3 reads CASSPDQGYEKLFF. In nucleotides, the CDR3 is TGCGCCAGCAGTCCAGACCAAGGGTATGAAAAACTGTTTTTT. The full variable domain, with the rest looked up from reference TRBV5-1 and TRBJ1-4, is KAGVTQTPRYLIKTRGQQVTLSCSPISGHRSVSWYQQTPGQGLQFLFEYFSETQRNKGNFPGRFSGRQFSNSRSEMNVSTLELGDSALYLCASSPDQGYEKLFFGSGTQLSVL.

CDR3 amino acids: CASRFGGRGNTEAFF. The CDR3 coding sequence is TGTGCCAGCAGGTTTGGGGGTCGGGGGAACACTGAAGCTTTCTTT. V usage is TRBV27 and J usage is TRBJ1-1; D is perhaps TRBD1 (5 bases). Germline V CDR1 and CDR2: MNHEY, SMNVEV (reference sequence). V was clipped by 6 bases and J by 1 base, with 15 bases between them. The CDR3 length is 15 residues.